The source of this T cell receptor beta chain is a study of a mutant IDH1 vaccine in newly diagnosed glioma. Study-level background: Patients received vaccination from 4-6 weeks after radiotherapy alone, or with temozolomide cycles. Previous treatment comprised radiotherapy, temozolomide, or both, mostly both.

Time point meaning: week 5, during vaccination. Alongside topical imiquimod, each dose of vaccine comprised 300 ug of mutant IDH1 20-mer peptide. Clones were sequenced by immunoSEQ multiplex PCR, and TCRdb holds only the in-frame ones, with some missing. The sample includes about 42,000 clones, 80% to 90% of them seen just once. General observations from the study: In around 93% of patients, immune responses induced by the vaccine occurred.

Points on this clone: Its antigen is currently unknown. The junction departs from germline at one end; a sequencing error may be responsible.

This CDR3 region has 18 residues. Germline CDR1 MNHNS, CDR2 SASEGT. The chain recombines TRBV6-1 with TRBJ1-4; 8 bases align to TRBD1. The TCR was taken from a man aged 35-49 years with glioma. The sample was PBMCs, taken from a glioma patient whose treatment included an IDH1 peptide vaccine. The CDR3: CARSDTPWKGQGYEKLFF. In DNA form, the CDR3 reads TGTGCCAGGAGTGACACACCGTGGAAAGGACAGGGATATGAAAAACTGTTTTTT.